Sequencing of this T cell receptor beta chain was carried out in a study of T cells expressing NK-cell markers. Across the study: Seven of eight sequenced donors tested HCMV-seropositive; one tested seronegative. Notes on the study in general: HCMV specificity of the expanded NKG2C+ T cell clones was not established.

TCRdb reprocessed the 5' RACE reads, keeping one entry per CDR3 protein, no DNA. Listed are 120,000 to 150,000 distinct CDR3 sequences; 12% falls within the top ten. Per germline, CDR1 LNHDA and CDR2 SQIVND (reference sequence). The CDR3 runs to 17 residues. A remark on this clonotype: Its antigen is not known.

Source material: blood T cells: a sorted CD56 or NKG2C T cell subset, CD4+ or CD8+ T cells, or bulk PBMC T cells (not recorded which). The chain combines TRBV19 with TRBJ1-1. This TCR came from a young man in good health. This CDR3 reads CASSILAGREPKDEAFF.